A single sample is the source of the 28 T cell receptor beta chains below, sequenced in a study of T-cell memory formation after mild COVID-19. MiXCR was run by TCRdb on the 5' RACE reads, yielding one entry per CDR3 protein. The table lists around 310,000 distinct CDR3 sequences, around a fifth of them singletons. The sample consisted of PBMCs or a T cell subset sorted from them (not recorded which). These receptors were taken from a man in his late teens or twenties who had mild COVID-19 (a few samples of this study predate the infection). Cell type and time point are not known.

The rearrangement joins TRBV29-1 to TRBJ2-2; TRBD1 is a possible D gene (6 bases). The CDR3 covers 14 residues. Germline CDR1 reads SQVTM; CDR2 reads ANQGSEA. The V gene lost 4 bases and the J gene lost 2 bases, with 11 bases spanning the gap. Here the CDR3 reads CSVAGAVNTGELFF. CDR3 nucleotide sequence: TGCAGCGTTGCAGGGGCAGTCAACACCGGGGAGCTGTTTTTT.

This clonotype was seen more than once but under ten times. The chain couples TRBV9 to TRBJ2-3; the D gene is possibly TRBD2 (5 bases). Germline lookup yields CDR1 SGDLS and CDR2 YYNGEE. V lost 3 bases, J lost 4 bases, and 12 bases lay in between. This CDR3 comprises 14 residues. CDR3 residues: CASSGNPLADTQYF. The CDR3 nucleotides read TGTGCCAGCAGCGGGAACCCACTAGCAGATACGCAGTATTTT.

The chain joins TRBV7-2 to TRBJ2-1, with no clear D. CDR3 size: 13 residues. Germline V gene sequence: CDR1 SGHTA, CDR2 FQGNSA. Trimming stripped 3 bases from V and 8 bases from J, with 11 bases between. CDR3: CASSFWNHDEQFF. Here the CDR3 DNA reads TGTGCCAGCAGCTTCTGGAATCACGATGAGCAGTTCTTC.

This clonotype occurred a few times. V is TRBV6-2 or TRBV6-3 and J is TRBJ2-1; maybe TRBD1 (5 bases). Looked up from germline, CDR1 is MNHEY and CDR2 is SVGEGT. The ends were cut back, 2 bases at V and 2 bases at J, with 10 bases in the middle. The CDR3 spans 15 residues. The CDR3 DNA follows: TGTGCCAGCAGTTACAGGCAGGGTACCTACAATGAGCAGTTCTTC. Translating gives CASSYRQGTYNEQFF.

The chain uses TRBV24-1 and TRBJ2-1, with D possibly being TRBD2 (5 bases). Germline loops: CDR1 KGHDR, CDR2 SFDVKD. Trimming stripped 3 bases from V and 0 bases from J, with 11 bases between. This CDR3 has 16 amino acids. CDR3 protein: CATSDPRAGSYNEQFF. The DNA of the CDR3 is TGTGCCACCAGTGATCCCCGGGCGGGCTCCTACAATGAGCAGTTCTTC.

This clonotype appeared a few times. This sequence joins TRBV5-1 and TRBJ1-1; D remains ambiguous. Germline assignment: CDR1 SGHRS and CDR2 YFSETQ. Trimming shortened V by 4 bases and J by 1 base, and 8 bases separated the two germline ends. The CDR3 totals 13 residues. The CDR3 sequence: CASSPSQNTEAFF. The CDR3, as DNA: TGCGCCAGCAGCCCCTCACAGAACACTGAAGCTTTCTTT.

This chain joins TRBV7-2 and TRBJ2-3; D uncertain. Trimming cost V 1 base and J 7 bases, with 9 bases left between them. The CDR3 has 13 amino acids. Per the germline V gene, CDR1 is SGHTA and CDR2 is FQGNSA. The CDR3 DNA sequence: TGTGCCAGCAGCTTAGAAGGAGTGAATACGCAGTATTTT. Protein sequence: CASSLEGVNTQYF.

This chain uses TRBV25-1 with TRBJ2-3, with D maybe TRBD2 (5 bases). Trimming took off 0 bases at V and 3 bases at J, with 10 bases between the two ends. Germline V gene lookup returns CDR1 MGHDK and CDR2 SYGVNS. The CDR3 is made up of 15 amino acids. The CDR3 sequence: CASSEYILATDTQYF. In DNA, the CDR3 is TGTGCCAGCAGTGAATATATCTTAGCGACAGATACGCAGTATTTT.

A single count supports this clonotype. The chain couples TRBV7-2 to TRBJ2-2; possible D gene TRBD2, 6 bases. The V end was cut by 0 bases, the J end by 4 bases, with 18 bases between. The CDR3 runs to 18 residues. Germline-derived CDR1 and CDR2 are SGHTA and FQGNSA. The DNA for the CDR3 is TGTGCCAGCAGCTTAGCGTCCCTGGGGGTTAGCGGCACCGGGGAGCTGTTTTTT. This sequence encodes CASSLASLGVSGTGELFF.

The V gene is TRBV2, the J gene TRBJ2-3; D not certain. V was trimmed by 2 bases and J by 5 bases, leaving 17 bases between them. The CDR3 has 16 residues. The germline CDR1 and CDR2 sequences are SNHLY and FYNNEI. The CDR3 is CASSETVFGTRDTQYF. CDR3 in DNA: TGTGCCAGCAGTGAAACGGTCTTCGGAACCCGAGATACGCAGTATTTT.

The chain combines TRBV12-3 or TRBV12-4 with TRBJ1-2; possible D gene TRBD1, 5 bases. V dropped 7 bases and J dropped 4 bases, with 13 bases sitting between them. The CDR3 extends over 13 amino acids. The CDR3 reads CASTWDRSYGYTF. CDR3 bases: TGTGCCAGCACCTGGGACCGGAGCTATGGCTACACCTTC.

V usage is TRBV7-3 and J usage is TRBJ2-2, with D perhaps TRBD1 (6 bases). V was pared by 7 bases and J by 7 bases, with 16 bases between. CDR1 and CDR2 (germline): SGHTA, FQGTGA. The CDR3 is 14 amino acids. The CDR3 spells CASTGRRGDGELFF. The CDR3 region has the DNA TGTGCCAGCACGGGACGCAGGGGCGACGGGGAGCTGTTTTTT.

This clonotype was detected ten times or more. This chain joins TRBV18 and TRBJ2-2, with D perhaps TRBD1 (6 bases). This CDR3 comprises 14 residues. CDR1 is KGHSH, CDR2 LQKENI, per germline. Trimming shortened V by 5 bases and J by 2 bases, and 9 bases separated the two germline ends. CDR3 in DNA: TGTGCCAGCTCAGCACAGGGAAACACCGGGGAGCTGTTTTTT. It is translated as CASSAQGNTGELFF.

There are a few counts of this clonotype. The chain links TRBV11-2 to TRBJ1-2; the D is unclear. The V end was cut by 1 base, the J end by 4 bases, with 13 bases between. CDR1 is SGHAT and CDR2 is FQNNGV in the germline V gene. This CDR3 contains 15 residues. In DNA form, the CDR3 reads TGTGCCAGCAGCTTAGTGATAGGGCGAGGCTATGGCTACACCTTC. Amino acid sequence: CASSLVIGRGYGYTF.

There are a few counts of this clonotype. This chain joins TRBV10-3 and TRBJ2-7; 7 bases are shared with TRBD1. The CDR3 consists of 14 residues. V shed 10 bases and J 4 bases; nucleotides not matched to a gene: 13. CDR1 and CDR2 from the germline V gene are ENHRY and SYGVKD. CDR3 in amino acids: CASSDGTASYEQYV. The CDR3, as DNA: TGTGCCAGTTCCGATGGGACAGCATCATACGAGCAGTACGTC.

The rearrangement links TRBV20-1 to TRBJ2-5, with a possible D match to TRBD2 (5 bases). CDR1 is DFQATT, CDR2 SNEGSKA, per germline (reference sequence). Trimming pared 3 bases from V and 0 bases from J, leaving 14 bases between. This CDR3 is built from 15 residues. CDR3 in DNA: TGCAGTGCTAGCCCCGAGCGGAGTTACCAAGAGACCCAGTACTTC. Translation gives CSASPERSYQETQYF.

This clonotype was counted between two and nine times. The genes are TRBV29-1 and TRBJ2-1; 13 bases are shared with TRBD2. V lost 2 bases to trimming and J lost 4 bases; unmatched junction nucleotides: 5. The CDR3 runs to 16 residues. The germline gives CDR1 SQVTM, CDR2 ANQGSEA. The CDR3 here is CSVESPTSGGYNEQFF. The CDR3 DNA reads TGCAGCGTTGAATCCCCGACTAGCGGGGGGTACAATGAGCAGTTCTTC.

This clonotype was detected a few times. The genes are TRBV28 and TRBJ2-1, with TRBD2 identical over 10 bases. Germline-derived CDR1 and CDR2 are MDHEN and SYDVKM. The CDR3 consists of 16 residues. Trimming at V came to 6 bases and at J to 1 base, leaving 6 bases not matched to a gene. In nucleotides, the CDR3 is TGTGCCAGCAGACCCAGCGGGGGGGCTTCCTACAATGAGCAGTTCTTC. Protein product: CASRPSGGASYNEQFF.

The chain joins TRBV5-1 to TRBJ1-6, with D perhaps matching TRBD1 (5 bases). CDR1 SGHRS and CDR2 YFSETQ come from the germline V gene. CDR3 length: 15 residues. Trimming stripped 4 bases from V and 8 bases from J, with 16 bases between. In DNA form, the CDR3 reads TGCGCCAGCAGCCTTCAGGGCCAGGGAGATTCACCCCTCCACTTT. Its translation is CASSLQGQGDSPLHF.

The chain combines TRBV28 with TRBJ1-2, with D perhaps matching TRBD1 (5 bases). This CDR3 has 13 amino acids. Germline CDR1 is MDHEN and CDR2 is SYDVKM. V lost 6 bases and J 9 bases, leaving 17 bases between the germline ends. The CDR3 coding sequence is TGTGCCAGCAGATCTGGGGCAGAGAGGCGCTACACCTTC. Amino acids: CASRSGAERRYTF.

The chain uses TRBV3-1 and TRBJ1-1; D is unclear. The CDR3 spans 12 residues. The germline V gene encodes CDR1 LGHDT and CDR2 YNNKEL (reference sequence). V was clipped by 0 bases and J by 7 bases, with 6 bases between them. In DNA form, the CDR3 reads TGTGCCAGCAGCCAAGACTCACTTGAAGCTTTCTTT. It yields the protein CASSQDSLEAFF.

This clonotype came up many times. The V and J genes are TRBV5-1 and TRBJ2-3; TRBD2 matches at 8 bases. Germline assignment: CDR1 SGHRS and CDR2 YFSETQ. CDR3 size: 18 residues. V dropped 0 bases and J dropped 2; count of bases not matched to a gene: 11. The CDR3 nucleotides are TGCGCCAGCAGCTTGGCCGGGGGAGCGGGGGTTACCACAGATACGCAGTATTTT. It translates to CASSLAGGAGVTTDTQYF.

This clonotype was counted only a few times. The chain's CDR3 is CASLNFAEETQYF. Here the CDR3 DNA reads TGTGCCAGCCTTAATTTCGCCGAAGAGACCCAGTACTTC. V usage is TRBV12-3 or TRBV12-4 and J usage is TRBJ2-5; no clear D. Between the trimmed V and J ends, which lost 8 bases and 3 bases, there was a span of 13 bases. CDR3 length: 13 amino acids.

The chain joins TRBV30 to TRBJ1-2, with D perhaps TRBD1 (5 bases). Trimming cost V 4 bases and J 5 bases, with 17 bases left between them. The CDR3 extends over 14 amino acids. The germline V gene has CDR1 GTSNPN and CDR2 SVGIG (reference sequence). The DNA of the CDR3 is TGTGCCTGGACTCTAAGGGGTCTCCCGTATGGCTACACCTTC. Encoded protein: CAWTLRGLPYGYTF.

V usage is TRBV21-1 and J usage is TRBJ1-3. TRBV21-1 counts as a pseudogene. This CDR3 comprises 16 residues. CDR3 sequence (DNA): TGTGCCAGCAGCTGTAGATACCGTCACTCTGGAAACACCATATATTTT. Its protein is CASSCRYRHSGNTIYF.

This chain connects TRBV18 to TRBJ1-2, with no clear D. V lost 1 base to trimming and J lost 4 bases, with 10 bases between them. Germline CDR1 is KGHSH and CDR2 is LQKENI. The CDR3 extends over 14 amino acids. CDR3 amino acids: CASSPLAGRYGYTF. CDR3 in DNA: TGTGCCAGCTCACCACTTGCAGGCCGCTATGGCTACACCTTC. Using reference TRBV18 and TRBJ1-2 for the parts outside the CDR3, the full variable domain is NAGVMQNPRHLVRRRGQEARLRCSPMKGHSHVYWYRQLPEEGLKFMVYLQKENIIDESGMPKERFSAEFPKEGPSILRIQQVVRGDSAAYFCASSPLAGRYGYTFGSGTRLTVV.

The V and J genes are TRBV5-1 and TRBJ1-1; a weak D match, TRBD1 (5 bases). CDR3 length: 15 residues. V lost 1 base to trimming and J lost 2 bases, with 12 bases between them. From germline, CDR1 is SGHRS and CDR2 YFSETQ. The CDR3 spells CASSLFGGGNTEAFF. Written as DNA, the CDR3 is TGCGCCAGCAGCTTGTTCGGGGGAGGAAACACTGAAGCTTTCTTT.

The V and J genes are TRBV20-1 and TRBJ1-5, with D unresolved. Between the trimmed V and J ends, which lost 3 bases and 3 bases, there was a span of 18 bases. CDR1 and CDR2 from the germline V gene are DFQATT and SNEGSKA (reference sequence). This CDR3 has 16 amino acids. CDR3 sequence reads: CSASPARSGSNQPQHF. CDR3 sequence (DNA): TGCAGTGCTAGCCCCGCGCGATCGGGTTCCAATCAGCCCCAGCATTTT.